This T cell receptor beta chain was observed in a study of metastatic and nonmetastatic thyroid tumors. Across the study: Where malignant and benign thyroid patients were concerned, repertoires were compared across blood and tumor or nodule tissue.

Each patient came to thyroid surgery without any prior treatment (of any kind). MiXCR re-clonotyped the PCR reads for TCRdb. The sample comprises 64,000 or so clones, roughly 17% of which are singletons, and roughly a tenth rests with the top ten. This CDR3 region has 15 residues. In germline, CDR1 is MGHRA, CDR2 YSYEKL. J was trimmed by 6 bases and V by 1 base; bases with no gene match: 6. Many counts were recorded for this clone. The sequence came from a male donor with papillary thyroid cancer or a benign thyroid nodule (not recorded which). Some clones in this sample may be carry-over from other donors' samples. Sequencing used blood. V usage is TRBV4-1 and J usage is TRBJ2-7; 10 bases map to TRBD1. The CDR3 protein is CASSQAGTGAGEQYF. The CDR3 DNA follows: TGCGCCAGCAGCCAAGCCGGGACAGGGGCTGGCGAGCAGTACTTC.